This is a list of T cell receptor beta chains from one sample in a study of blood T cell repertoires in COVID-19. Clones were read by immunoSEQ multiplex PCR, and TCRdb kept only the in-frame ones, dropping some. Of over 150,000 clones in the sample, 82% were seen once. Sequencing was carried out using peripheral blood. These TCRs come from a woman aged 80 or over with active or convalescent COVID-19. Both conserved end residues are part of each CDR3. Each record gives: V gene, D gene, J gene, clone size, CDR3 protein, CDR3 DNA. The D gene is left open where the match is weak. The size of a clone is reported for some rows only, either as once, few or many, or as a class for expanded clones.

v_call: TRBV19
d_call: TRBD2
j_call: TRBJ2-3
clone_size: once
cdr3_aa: CASSISRLAPTDTQYF
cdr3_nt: TGTGCCAGTAGTATCTCAAGACTAGCCCCCACAGATACGCAGTATTTT

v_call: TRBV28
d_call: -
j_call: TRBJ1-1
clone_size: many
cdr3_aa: CASRLQGRAFF
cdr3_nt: TGTGCCAGCAGATTACAGGGTCGGGCTTTCTTT

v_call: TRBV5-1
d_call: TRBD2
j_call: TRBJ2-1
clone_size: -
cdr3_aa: CASSLGLAGGDEQFF
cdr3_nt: TGCGCCAGCAGCTTGGGACTAGCGGGAGGGGATGAGCAGTTCTTC

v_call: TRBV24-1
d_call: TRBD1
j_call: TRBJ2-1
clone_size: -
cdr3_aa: CATYDTGTGINYEQFF
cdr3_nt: TGTGCCACCTACGATACCGGGACAGGGATCAATTATGAGCAGTTCTTC

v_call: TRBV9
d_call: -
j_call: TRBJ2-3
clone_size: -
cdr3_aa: CASSGAGVDTQYF
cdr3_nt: TGTGCCAGCAGCGGGGCGGGCGTAGATACGCAGTATTTT

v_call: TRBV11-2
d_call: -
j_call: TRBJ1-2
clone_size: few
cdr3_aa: CASSYQGSSGYTF
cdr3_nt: TGTGCCAGCAGCTACCAGGGTTCCAGTGGCTACACCTTC

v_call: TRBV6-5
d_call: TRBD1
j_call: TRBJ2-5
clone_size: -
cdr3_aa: CASKQGAWETQYF
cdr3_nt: TGTGCCAGCAAACAGGGGGCATGGGAGACCCAGTACTTC

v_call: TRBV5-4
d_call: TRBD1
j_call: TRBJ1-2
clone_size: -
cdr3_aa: CASSLIGQGYGYTF
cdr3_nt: TGTGCCAGCAGCTTGATCGGACAGGGCTATGGCTACACCTTC

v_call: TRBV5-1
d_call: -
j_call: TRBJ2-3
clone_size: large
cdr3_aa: CASSLGETYTDTQYF
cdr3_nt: TGCGCCAGCAGCTTGGGGGAGACCTACACAGATACGCAGTATTTT

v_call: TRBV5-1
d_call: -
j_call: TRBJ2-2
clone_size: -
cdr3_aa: CASSLMMRENTGELFF
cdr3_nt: TGCGCCAGCAGCCTGATGATGAGGGAGAACACCGGGGAGCTGTTTTTT

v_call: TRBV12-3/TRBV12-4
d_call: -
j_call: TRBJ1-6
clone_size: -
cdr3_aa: CASSLSGASPLHF
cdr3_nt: TGTGCCAGCAGTTTATCCGGTGCCTCACCCCTCCACTTT

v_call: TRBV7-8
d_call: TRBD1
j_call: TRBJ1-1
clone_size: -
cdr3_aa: CASSLARGRTEAFF
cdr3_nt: TGTGCCAGCAGCTTAGCCAGGGGGCGAACTGAAGCTTTCTTT

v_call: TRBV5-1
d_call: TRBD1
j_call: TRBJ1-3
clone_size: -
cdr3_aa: CASSLGTGHSGNTIYF
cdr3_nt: TGCGCCAGCAGCTTGGGGACAGGGCACTCTGGAAACACCATATATTTT

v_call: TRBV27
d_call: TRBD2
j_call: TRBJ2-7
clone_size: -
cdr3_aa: CASSLKPGLPSYEQYF
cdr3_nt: TGTGCCAGCAGTCTCAAACCGGGACTACCCTCCTACGAGCAGTACTTC

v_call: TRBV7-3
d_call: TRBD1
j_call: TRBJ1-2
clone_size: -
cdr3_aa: CASSPGTGGAYGYTF
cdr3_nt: TGTGCCAGCAGCCCCGGGACAGGGGGCGCTTATGGCTACACCTTC

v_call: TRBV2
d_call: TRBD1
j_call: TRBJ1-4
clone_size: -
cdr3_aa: CASRDPGGTNEKLFF
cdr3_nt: TGTGCCAGCAGAGACCCAGGGGGGACTAATGAAAAACTGTTTTTT

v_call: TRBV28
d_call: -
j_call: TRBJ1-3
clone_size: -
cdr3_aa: CASTGLEVLVSGNTIYF
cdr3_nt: TGTGCCAGCACAGGTTTGGAGGTACTAGTCTCTGGAAACACCATATATTTT

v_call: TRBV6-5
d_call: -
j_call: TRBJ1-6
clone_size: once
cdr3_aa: CAGGGTYNSPLHF
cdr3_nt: TGTGCCGGTGGGGGCACCTATAATTCACCCCTCCACTTT

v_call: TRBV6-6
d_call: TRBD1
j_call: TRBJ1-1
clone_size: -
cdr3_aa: CASSRQGAGTEAFF
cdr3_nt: TGTGCCAGCAGTCGACAGGGGGCTGGTACTGAAGCTTTCTTT

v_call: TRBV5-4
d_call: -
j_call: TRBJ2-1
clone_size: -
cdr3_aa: CASGSGGPNEQFF
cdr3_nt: TGTGCCAGCGGGAGTGGGGGCCCGAATGAGCAGTTCTTC

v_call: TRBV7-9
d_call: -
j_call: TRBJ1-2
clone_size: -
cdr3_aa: CASSFRGNNYGYTF
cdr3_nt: TGTGCCAGCAGCTTTCGCGGTAATAACTATGGCTACACCTTC

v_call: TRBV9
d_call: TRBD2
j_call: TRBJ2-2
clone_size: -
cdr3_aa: CASSVDSGSANTGELFF
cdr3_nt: TGTGCCAGCAGCGTAGATAGCGGGAGTGCGAACACCGGGGAGCTGTTTTTT